What follows are 10 T cell receptor beta chains derived from one specimen sequenced in a study of T cell responses to AZD1222 COVID-19 vaccine. Here immunoSEQ multiplex PCR was the method, and the copy in TCRdb shows in-frame clones only, minus some. This sample has around 95,000 clones; roughly 90% occur once, and the top ten carry approximately 2.8%. Material: peripheral blood, obtained on day 0 of AZD1222 vaccination. The receptors stem from an adult in good health.

This clone has only a few counts. This chain uses TRBV7-2 with TRBJ1-2, with 8 bases fitting TRBD1. This CDR3 has 16 residues. Germline V lookup: CDR1 SGHTA, CDR2 FQGNSA. Losses at the gene ends were 5 bases for V and 4 bases for J; bases not matched to a gene: 12. This chain's CDR3 is CASSPGSDRVGYGYTF. The CDR3, as DNA: TGTGCCAGCAGCCCCGGATCGGACAGGGTGGGCTATGGCTACACCTTC.

The rearrangement links TRBV4-1 to TRBJ1-2; 8 nucleotides agree with TRBD1. CDR3 length equals 15 residues. V lost 5 bases and J lost 1; bases outside the gene matches: 6. Germline V gives CDR1 MGHRA, CDR2 YSYEKL. CDR3 amino acids: CASSEGQGSNYGYTF. DNA for the CDR3: TGCGCCAGCAGCGAAGGACAGGGCAGTAACTATGGCTACACCTTC.

The chain joins TRBV4-1 to TRBJ2-5, with TRBD2 matching over 10 bases. The J segment lost 7 bases and the V segment lost 0 bases, leaving 11 bases of the junction unmatched. The CDR3 has 17 residues. Germline loops: CDR1 MGHRA, CDR2 YSYEKL. The CDR3 DNA follows: TGCGCCAGCAGCCAAGAATTGGGAGCGGGAGGGTCGGGGACCCAGTACTTC. Translation: CASSQELGAGGSGTQYF.

This sequence joins TRBV3-1 (or the pseudogene TRBV3-2) and TRBJ1-1; D call uncertain. The CDR3 is 15 amino acids. V was clipped by 2 bases and J by 1 base, with 11 bases between them. CDR1 is LGHDT and CDR2 is YNNKEL in the germline V gene (reference sequence). DNA for the CDR3: TGTGCCAGCAGCCAATCCTTCTCAGAGAACACTGAAGCTTTCTTT. Translated: CASSQSFSENTEAFF.

The rearrangement uses TRBV3-1 (or the pseudogene TRBV3-2) and TRBJ1-1, with D unresolved. This CDR3 region has 14 residues. Per the germline V gene, CDR1 is LGHDT and CDR2 is YNNKEL (reference sequence). V was cut by 1 base and J by 1 base, with 7 bases left in between. CDR3 protein: CASSQVIGNTEAFF. CDR3 DNA: TGTGCCAGCAGCCAAGTGATCGGGAACACTGAAGCTTTCTTT.

Only one count was recorded for this clone. This chain uses TRBV7-9 with TRBJ1-1, with D unclear. The V end lost 5 bases, the J end lost 5 bases, and 12 bases lay between the germline ends. The CDR3 is 13 amino acids. Germline CDR1 reads SEHNR; CDR2 reads FQNEAQ (reference sequence). The CDR3 here is CASSLGSETEAFF. The CDR3, as DNA: TGTGCCAGCAGCCTCGGAAGTGAGACTGAAGCTTTCTTT.

The V call is TRBV7-2, the J call TRBJ2-7, with a possible D match to TRBD1 (6 bases). Germline V CDR1 and CDR2: SGHTA, FQGNSA. With 8 bases removed from V and 7 bases from J, the gap between germline ends came to 18 bases. The CDR3 contains 13 residues. In DNA, the CDR3 is TGTGCCAGCTCGAACTGGCAGGGGATAGAGCAGTACTTC. Translating it yields CASSNWQGIEQYF.

The chain joins TRBV27 to TRBJ1-2, with 9 bases matching TRBD1. The CDR3 consists of 17 residues. The J segment lost 9 bases and the V segment lost 7 bases, leaving 21 bases of the junction unmatched. CDR1 is MNHEY, CDR2 SMNVEV, per germline (reference sequence). The CDR3 coding sequence is TGTGCCAGCACCCTCACTCGGCTCGGGACAGGGCATATACGCTACACCTTC. Its translation: CASTLTRLGTGHIRYTF.

The chain has TRBV29-1 and TRBJ2-7; D is possibly TRBD1 (5 bases). Germline lookup yields CDR1 SQVTM and CDR2 ANQGSEA. Trimming stripped 6 bases from V and 0 bases from J, with 15 bases between. The CDR3 length is 14 residues. In nucleotides, the CDR3 is TGCAGCGTGAACCGACAGCCGAGCTCCTACGAGCAGTACTTC. Its translation: CSVNRQPSSYEQYF.

V is TRBV4-1 and J is TRBJ1-5; the D gene is possibly TRBD1 (5 bases). V was cut by 1 base and J by 0 bases, with 13 bases left in between. Germline CDR1 and CDR2: MGHRA and YSYEKL. The CDR3 spans 17 residues. The CDR3 DNA reads TGCGCCAGCAGCCAAGGGAACGGGAGGGGTAGCAATCAGCCCCAGCATTTT. Its translation: CASSQGNGRGSNQPQHF.